This record looks at one T cell receptor beta chain sequence and its context. The data are from a study of blood T cell repertoires in COVID-19. As for the study in general: Collection of acute and convalescent COVID-19 samples took place in the United States, Italy and Spain. In each case, the material was cDNA or gDNA derived from T cells, B-cell-depleted T cells, or PBMCs.

Per the study methods: Amplification with reference gene primers provided the estimates of nucleated cell counts. TCRdb's table, derived via immunoSEQ multiplex PCR, lists solely in-frame clones and lacks some. Clone size and the V and J calls come from that table; the DNA yielded D and trimming. The repertoire holds some 57,000 clones, 85% seen once, with 10% in the top ten. Specimen: peripheral blood. This TCR came from a human donor in a cohort sampled during active COVID-19.

CDR3 protein: CASSMTSRETQYF. For the CDR3, the DNA is TGTGCCAGCAGCATGACTAGTAGGGAGACCCAGTACTTC. The chain recombines TRBV5-4 with TRBJ2-5; tentative D call: TRBD2 (6 bases). Trimming left V 4 bases short and J 5 bases short, with 12 bases between. CDR1 and CDR2 (germline): SGHNT, YYREEE (reference sequence). The CDR3 contains 13 residues.